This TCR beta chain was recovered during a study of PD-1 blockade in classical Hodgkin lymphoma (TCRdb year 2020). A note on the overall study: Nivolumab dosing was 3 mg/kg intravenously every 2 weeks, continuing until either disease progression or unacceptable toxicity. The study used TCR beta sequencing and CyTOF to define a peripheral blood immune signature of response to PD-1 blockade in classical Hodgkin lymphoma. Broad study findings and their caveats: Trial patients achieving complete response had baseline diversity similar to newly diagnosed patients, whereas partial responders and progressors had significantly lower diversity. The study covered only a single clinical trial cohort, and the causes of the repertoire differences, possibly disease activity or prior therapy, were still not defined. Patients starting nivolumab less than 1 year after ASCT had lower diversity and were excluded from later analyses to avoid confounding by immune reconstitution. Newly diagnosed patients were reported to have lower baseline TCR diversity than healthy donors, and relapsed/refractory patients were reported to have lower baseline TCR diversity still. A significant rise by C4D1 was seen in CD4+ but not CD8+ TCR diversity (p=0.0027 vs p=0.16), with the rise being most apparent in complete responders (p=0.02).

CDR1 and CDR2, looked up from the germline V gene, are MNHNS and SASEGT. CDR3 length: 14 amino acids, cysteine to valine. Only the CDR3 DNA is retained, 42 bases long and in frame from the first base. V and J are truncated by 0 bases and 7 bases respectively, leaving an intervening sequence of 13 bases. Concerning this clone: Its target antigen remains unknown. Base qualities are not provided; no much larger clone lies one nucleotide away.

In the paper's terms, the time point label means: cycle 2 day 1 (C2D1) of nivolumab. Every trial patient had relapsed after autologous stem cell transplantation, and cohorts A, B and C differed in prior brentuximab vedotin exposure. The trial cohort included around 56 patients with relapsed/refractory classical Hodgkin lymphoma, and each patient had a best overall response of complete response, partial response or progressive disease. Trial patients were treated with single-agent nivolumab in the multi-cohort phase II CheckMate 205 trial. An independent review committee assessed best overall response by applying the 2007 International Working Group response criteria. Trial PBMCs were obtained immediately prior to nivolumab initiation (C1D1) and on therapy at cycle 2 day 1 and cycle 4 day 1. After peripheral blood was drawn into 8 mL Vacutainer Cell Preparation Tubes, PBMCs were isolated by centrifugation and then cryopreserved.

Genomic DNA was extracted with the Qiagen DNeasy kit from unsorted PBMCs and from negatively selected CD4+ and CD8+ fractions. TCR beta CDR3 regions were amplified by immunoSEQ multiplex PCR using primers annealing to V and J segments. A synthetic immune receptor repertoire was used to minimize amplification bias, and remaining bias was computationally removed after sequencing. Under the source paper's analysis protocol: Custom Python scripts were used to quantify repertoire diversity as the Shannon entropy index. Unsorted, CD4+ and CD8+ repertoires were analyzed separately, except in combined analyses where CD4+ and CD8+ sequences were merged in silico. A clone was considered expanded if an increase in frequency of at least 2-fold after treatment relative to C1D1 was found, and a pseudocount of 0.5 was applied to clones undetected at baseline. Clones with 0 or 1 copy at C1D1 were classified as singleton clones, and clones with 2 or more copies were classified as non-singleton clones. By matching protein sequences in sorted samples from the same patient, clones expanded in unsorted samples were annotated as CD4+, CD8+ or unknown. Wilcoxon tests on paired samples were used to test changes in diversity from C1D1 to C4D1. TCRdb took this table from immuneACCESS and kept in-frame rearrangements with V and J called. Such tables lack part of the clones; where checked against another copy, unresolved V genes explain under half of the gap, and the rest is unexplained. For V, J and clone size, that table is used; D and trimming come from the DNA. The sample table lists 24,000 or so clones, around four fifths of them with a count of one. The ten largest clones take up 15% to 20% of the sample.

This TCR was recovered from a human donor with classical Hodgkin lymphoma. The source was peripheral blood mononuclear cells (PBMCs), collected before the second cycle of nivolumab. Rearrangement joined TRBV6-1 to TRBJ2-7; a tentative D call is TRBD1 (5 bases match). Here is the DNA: TGTGCCAGCAGTGAAGCTTGGGGCCCCCAAGAGCAGTACGTC. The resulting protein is CASSEAWGPQEQYV.